The 23 T cell receptor beta chains given below trace back to one sample, sequenced in a study of spatial heterogeneity in lung cancer. TCRdb processed the 5' RACE reads anew with MiXCR; each CDR3 protein has one entry. The repertoire holds around 13,000 distinct CDR3 sequences, approximately 5% seen once, with about 40% in the top ten. The time point was: sample taken at primary tumor resection. Without sorting, whole RNA was sequenced from tumor, nontumor lung or frozen PBMC. The specimen was lung tumor tissue, collected at surgery. The receptor source for this set is a human donor with early-stage non-small cell lung cancer.

This clonotype was seen many times. A library prepared for alpha chains yielded this beta chain as an off-target read; its size is of little meaning. V is TRBV12-3 or TRBV12-4 and J is TRBJ1-1; no reliable D call. Trimming stripped 2 bases from V and 4 bases from J, with 8 bases between. The CDR3 is 13 amino acids. This CDR3 reads CASSLRESTEAFF. The CDR3, as DNA: TGTGCCAGCAGTTTAAGGGAGTCCACTGAAGCTTTCTTT.

As concerns this clonotype: This beta chain is an unintended read in a library built for alpha chains; its size means little. The rearrangement uses TRBV7-2 and TRBJ2-1; 13 positions agree with TRBD2. The CDR3 has 16 residues. The germline V gene encodes CDR1 SGHTA and CDR2 FQGNSA. Trimming at V came to 4 bases and at J to 5 bases, leaving 5 bases not matched to a gene. The CDR3 nucleotides are TGTGCCAGCAGCTCCGGACTAGCGGGGGCCCACAATGAGCAGTTCTTC. Amino acid sequence: CASSSGLAGAHNEQFF.

This clonotype appeared many times. This beta chain is a stray sequence in a library constructed for alpha chains; its clone size is not meaningful. V usage is TRBV13 and J usage is TRBJ2-1; TRBD2 matches 9 bases. The J segment lost 8 bases and the V segment lost 3 bases, leaving 11 bases of the junction unmatched. Germline loops: CDR1 PRHDT, CDR2 FYEKMQ (reference sequence). The CDR3 consists of 16 residues. DNA for the CDR3: TGTGCCAGCAGCTTTTTAACCCCTAGCGGGGAGGATGAGCAGTTCTTC. Its protein product is CASSFLTPSGEDEQFF.

This clonotype was seen many times. This beta chain came through as a stray read in a library set up for alpha chains, and its size says little. This chain uses TRBV5-1 with TRBJ2-1; TRBD2 aligns across 12 bases. This CDR3 is 17 amino acids long. CDR1 SGHRS and CDR2 YFSETQ come from the germline V gene. J lost 8 bases, V lost 0 bases, and 9 bases had no gene match. The CDR3 protein is CASSLGLTSGSIYEQFF. CDR3 DNA sequence: TGCGCCAGCAGCTTGGGGCTGACTAGCGGGAGTATCTATGAGCAGTTCTTC.

In regard to this clonotype: Since the library was made to target alpha chains, this beta chain is a stray read and its abundance is not meaningful. In DNA, the CDR3 is TGTGCCAGCAGTTATAACGACAGACCCGCTCCCCAGCATTTT. Translated, it gives CASSYNDRPAPQHF. The J gene is TRBJ1-5, the V gene TRBV6-6, with D maybe TRBD1 (5 bases). From germline, CDR1 is MNHNY and CDR2 SVGAGI (reference sequence). CDR3 length equals 14 residues. The ends were cut back, 3 bases at V and 10 bases at J, with 16 bases in the middle.

This clonotype has at least ten counts. This beta chain is a stray sequence in a library constructed for alpha chains; its clone size is not meaningful. J is TRBJ2-6 and V is TRBV12-3 or TRBV12-4; no definite D call. This CDR3 has 16 amino acids. Trimming cost V 6 bases and J 2 bases, with 14 bases left between them. In DNA form, the CDR3 reads TGTGCCAGCAGCCTACTCCGTCCCCCTGGGGCCAACGTCCTGACTTTC. Translated: CASSLLRPPGANVLTF.

This clonotype has a count of ten or more. One end of the junction fails to match germline, which may point to a read error. Found in a library prepared for alpha chains, this beta chain is an off-target read, and its abundance has little meaning. This chain uses TRBV3-1 with TRBJ1-4, with D possibly being TRBD1 (6 bases). CDR3 length: 14 residues. Germline V gene sequence: CDR1 LGHDT, CDR2 YNNKEL (reference sequence). DNA of the CDR3: TGTGCCAGCAGCCCCGTGATTGAGGGGGAAAGACTGTTTTTT. The encoded protein is CASSPVIEGERLFF.

This clonotype was counted at least ten times. The library was designed around alpha chains, so this beta chain is a stray read whose abundance carries little weight. This rearrangement joins TRBV12-3 or TRBV12-4 to TRBJ2-6; no reliable D call. The CDR3 sequence is 15 residues long. V was pared by 1 base and J by 1 base, with 5 bases between. DNA for the CDR3: TGTGCCAGCAGTTTAGGCCAGTCTGGGGCCAACGTCCTGACTTTC. This codes for CASSLGQSGANVLTF.

This clonotype showed up many times. For a library built for alpha chains, this beta chain is a stray read; little rests on its size. The V call is TRBV6-2 or TRBV6-3, the J call TRBJ1-2; perhaps TRBD1 as D (6 bases). CDR1 is MNHEY and CDR2 is SVGEGT in the germline V gene. The CDR3 extends over 14 amino acids. V lost 8 bases, J lost 3 bases, and 16 bases lay in between. The CDR3, as DNA: TGTGCCAGCTGTAAGGGGGTTGTTGACTATGGCTACACCTTC. Protein sequence: CASCKGVVDYGYTF.

In this sample, this clonotype turned up many times. This beta chain is a stray read from a library made for alpha chains; its abundance is not meaningful. This rearrangement joins TRBV5-1 to TRBJ2-2, with D hard to call. The V gene lost 7 bases and the J gene lost 4 bases, with 8 bases spanning the gap. Germline-derived CDR1 and CDR2 are SGHRS and YFSETQ. The CDR3 has 12 residues. The CDR3 spells CASGFGTGELFF. DNA for the CDR3: TGCGCCAGCGGTTTCGGCACCGGGGAGCTGTTTTTT.

In this sample, this clonotype turned up many times. This beta chain is a stray sequence in a library constructed for alpha chains; its clone size is not meaningful. The genes are TRBV2 and TRBJ2-1; D perhaps matches TRBD2 (5 bases). Germline V gives CDR1 SNHLY, CDR2 FYNNEI. The CDR3 covers 12 residues. V lost 2 bases to trimming and J lost 7 bases, with 6 bases between them. The CDR3 nucleotides read TGTGCCAGCAGTGAACCGGGGAATGAGCAGTTCTTC. Its protein is CASSEPGNEQFF.

The sample holds many counts of this clonotype. The library was prepared for alpha chains; this beta chain is a stray read, so its frequency means little. The chain is built from TRBV6-2 or TRBV6-3 and TRBJ1-1; a weak D match, TRBD1 (5 bases). CDR3 length: 13 residues. CDR1 is MNHEY and CDR2 is SVGEGT in the germline V gene. V was cut by 7 bases and J by 1 base, with 10 bases left in between. Here the CDR3 reads CASTMGPNTEAFF. The CDR3 DNA reads TGTGCCAGCACAATGGGGCCGAACACTGAAGCTTTCTTT.

This clonotype was detected ten times or more. This beta chain was picked up by a library intended for alpha chains and is off target, so its count carries little meaning. J is TRBJ1-2 and V is TRBV29-1; D is ambiguous. Germline-derived CDR1 and CDR2 are SQVTM and ANQGSEA. V dropped 0 bases and J dropped 3 bases, with 14 bases sitting between them. The CDR3 spans 15 residues. CDR3 region: CSVEDPGGWYYGYTF. CDR3 bases: TGCAGCGTTGAAGACCCTGGTGGGTGGTACTATGGCTACACCTTC. Complete variable domain (other parts from reference TRBV29-1 and TRBJ1-2): SAVISQKPSRDICQRGTSLTIQCQVDSQVTMMFWYRQQPGQSLTLIATANQGSEATYESGFVIDKFPISRPNLTFSTLTVSNMSPEDSSIYLCSVEDPGGWYYGYTFGSGTRLTVV.

This clonotype was seen at least ten times. In a library made to pick up alpha chains, this beta chain is a stray read with a size that means little. This chain joins TRBV12-3 or TRBV12-4 and TRBJ1-2, with a possible D match to TRBD1 (5 bases). This CDR3 is built from 13 residues. V was clipped by 6 bases and J by 1 base, with 9 bases between them. The CDR3 is CASSTTVNYGYTF. The CDR3 nucleotides are TGTGCCAGCAGCACGACAGTTAACTATGGCTACACCTTC.

This clonotype occurred many times. With the library built for alpha chains, this beta chain is off target and its frequency is not meaningful. The V and J genes are TRBV7-9 and TRBJ1-2; 7 nucleotides line up with TRBD1. J lost 4 bases, V lost 5 bases, and 10 bases had no gene match. The CDR3 covers 15 residues. Germline-derived CDR1 and CDR2 are SEHNR and FQNEAQ (reference sequence). CDR3 protein: CASSTGTDSLYGYTF. The DNA of the CDR3 is TGTGCCAGCAGCACAGGGACAGACTCCCTCTATGGCTACACCTTC.

To note about this clonotype: This beta chain is a stray read from a library made for alpha chains; its abundance is not meaningful. The rearrangement joins TRBV6-5 to TRBJ2-7, with 9 bases that match TRBD1. With V trimmed by 2 bases and J by 5 bases, 7 bases remained unmatched. Germline assignment: CDR1 MNHEY and CDR2 SVGAGI. The CDR3 consists of 15 residues. Written as DNA, the CDR3 is TGTGCCAGCAGTTACGGACAGGGGAGAGGCCACGAGCAGTACGTC. This codes for CASSYGQGRGHEQYV.

In its sample, this clonotype was seen many times. For a library built for alpha chains, this beta chain is a stray read; little rests on its size. The chain carries TRBV12-3 or TRBV12-4 and TRBJ2-5, with 12 bases fitting TRBD1. Trimming took 5 bases from V and 5 from J; bases not matched to a gene: 6. This CDR3 region has 15 residues. CDR3 bases: TGTGCCAGCAGTCACCGGGACAGGGGGCGGGAGACCCAGTACTTC. As protein: CASSHRDRGRETQYF.

Concerning this clonotype: This beta chain represents an off-target read in a library built for alpha chains; its size is of limited meaning. The CDR3 loop is CASTLPGGTEAFF. The CDR3 DNA reads as TGTGCCAGCACCCTACCCGGGGGCACTGAAGCTTTCTTT. The chain links TRBV25-1 to TRBJ1-1, with a tentative D call TRBD1 (5 bases). V was pared by 7 bases and J by 4 bases, with 13 bases between. The germline V gene encodes CDR1 MGHDK and CDR2 SYGVNS. There are 13 residues in the CDR3.

In this sample, this clonotype turned up many times. Little can be read into the size of this beta chain, an off-target read in a library designed for alpha chains. The CDR3 nucleotides are TGCAGTGCTAGCTCCGAATCAGATCAGCCCCAGCATTTT. Translated: CSASSESDQPQHF. The J gene is TRBJ1-5, the V gene TRBV20-1; D is unclear. This CDR3 spans 13 amino acids. Trimming pared 3 bases from V and 5 bases from J, leaving 11 bases between. From germline, CDR1 is DFQATT and CDR2 SNEGSKA (reference sequence).

This clonotype has ten or more counts. This beta chain represents an off-target read in a library built for alpha chains; its size is of limited meaning. The chain combines TRBV12-3 or TRBV12-4 with TRBJ2-1, with 9 bases lining up with TRBD2. V was clipped by 6 bases and J by 4 bases; unmatched bases: 4. There are 14 residues in the CDR3. The CDR3 nucleotides read TGTGCCAGCAGCCCTAGCGGGATGTACAATGAGCAGTTCTTC. It translates to CASSPSGMYNEQFF.

This clonotype was seen ten or more times. The library was built for alpha chains, so this beta chain is an off-target read and its size means little. The chain couples TRBV20-1 to TRBJ1-6; D is undetermined. Trimming left V 1 base short and J 2 bases short, with 6 bases between. Germline CDR1 is DFQATT and CDR2 is SNEGSKA (reference sequence). The CDR3 has 14 amino acids. In nucleotides, the CDR3 is TGCAGTGCTAGAGCAGGTCCCTATAATTCACCCCTCCACTTT. This encodes CSARAGPYNSPLHF.

A few counts support this clonotype. This beta chain is an off-target read within a library intended for alpha chains, so its frequency means little. V usage is TRBV7-9 and J usage is TRBJ1-5; no clear D gene. V lost 5 bases, J lost 2 bases, and 13 bases lay in between. From germline, CDR1 is SEHNR and CDR2 FQNEAQ (reference sequence). This CDR3 spans 15 amino acids. CDR3 region: CASSPLGIGNQPQHF. The CDR3 DNA is TGTGCCAGCAGCCCGCTGGGGATAGGCAATCAGCCCCAGCATTTT. Full variable domain (remainder filled in from reference TRBV7-9 and TRBJ1-5): DTGVSQNPRHKITKRGQNVTFRCDPISEHNRLYWYRQTLGQGPEFLTYFQNEAQLEKSRLLSDRFSAERPKGSFSTLEIQRTEQGDSAMYLCASSPLGIGNQPQHFGDGTRLSIL.

This clonotype was seen at least ten times. This beta chain is an off-target read within a library intended for alpha chains, so its frequency means little. The chain is built from TRBV6-4 and TRBJ2-2, with D tentatively TRBD2 (6 bases). Germline V gene sequence: CDR1 MRHNA, CDR2 SNTAGT. The CDR3 has 16 amino acids. The V gene lost 4 bases and the J gene lost 0 bases, with 12 bases spanning the gap. CDR3 amino acids: CASSGQGLANTGELFF. DNA for the CDR3: TGTGCCAGCAGTGGCCAGGGACTCGCGAACACCGGGGAGCTGTTTTTT.